This T cell receptor (beta chain) was sequenced in a study of cytomegalovirus exposure and HLA in healthy donors. Broader study findings: Versus the approximately 720-donor mean, an Asian-associated ancestry cluster reportedly showed fewer N-insertions in a later analysis.

PCR used 60 Vbeta primers and 13 Jbeta primers. The table came from immunoSEQ multiplex PCR; TCRdb's copy has only in-frame clones and leaves some out. The profile shows over 150,000 clones, roughly four fifths of them singletons. Regarding this clone: What it binds is not known.

This TCR came from a man younger than 30 in good health and CMV-seronegative. The specimen was PBMCs.

The CDR3, as DNA: TGTGCCAGCACCCTATGGCCGGCAGGAACTAGGAACACTGAAGCTTTCTTT. It yields the protein CASTLWPAGTRNTEAFF. This rearrangement joins TRBV28 to TRBJ1-1; no definite D call. Trimming took off 7 bases at V and 1 base at J, with 22 bases between the two ends. Germline CDR1 is MDHEN and CDR2 is SYDVKM. The CDR3 loop spans 17 amino acids.